Listed here are 10 T cell receptor beta chains from one sample, sequenced in a study of cytomegalovirus exposure and HLA in healthy donors. The PCR contained 60 Vbeta and 13 Jbeta primers. This table comes from immunoSEQ multiplex PCR, and its TCRdb copy is limited to in-frame clones, with some not included. The sample carries roughly 200,000 clones, less than 85% recorded once. Sequencing input: PBMCs. These receptors were taken from a girl aged 10 to 17 in good health and CMV-seropositive.

This rearrangement joins TRBV28 to TRBJ2-3; D gene ambiguous. Trimming pared 3 bases from V and 6 bases from J, leaving 10 bases between. The CDR3 runs 13 residues. Germline loops: CDR1 MDHEN, CDR2 SYDVKM. The CDR3, as DNA: TGTGCCAGCAGTTTGGGCACACAGGATACGCAGTATTTT. Translating it yields CASSLGTQDTQYF.

This chain uses TRBV29-1 with TRBJ1-4; D gene unclear. Trimming removed 6 bases from V and 6 bases from J, with 11 bases in between. CDR1 and CDR2 (germline): SQVTM, ANQGSEA. The CDR3 sequence is 12 residues long. CDR3 nucleotides: TGCAGCGTAGGAGGAGGGCATGAAAAACTGTTTTTT. It encodes CSVGGGHEKLFF.

This sequence joins TRBV28 and TRBJ1-2; D unclear. The CDR3 sequence is 14 residues long. The V end was cut by 4 bases, the J end by 4 bases, with 13 bases between. CDR1 and CDR2 (germline): MDHEN, SYDVKM. The DNA for the CDR3 is TGTGCCAGCAGTTCCCATTACACCTCCTATGGCTACACCTTC. It encodes CASSSHYTSYGYTF.

The genes are TRBV6-5 and TRBJ2-3; 7 bases are shared with TRBD2. The CDR3 extends over 14 amino acids. In germline, CDR1 is MNHEY, CDR2 SVGAGI. After removal of 2 bases from V and 4 bases from J, the junction contained 3 bases not matched to a gene. The CDR3 spells CASSYGRDADTQYF. The CDR3 DNA is TGTGCCAGCAGTTACGGGAGGGACGCAGATACGCAGTATTTT.

The chain joins TRBV19 to TRBJ2-7, with D possibly being TRBD1 (5 bases). The CDR3 has 13 amino acids. Trimming cost V 1 base and J 5 bases, with 9 bases left between them. The V gene's germline CDR1 is LNHDA and CDR2 SQIVND (reference sequence). The CDR3 reads CASSIGNRNEQYF. As DNA, the CDR3 is TGTGCCAGTAGTATAGGGAACAGGAACGAGCAGTACTTC.

This chain connects TRBV10-3 to TRBJ1-3, with a tentative D call TRBD1 (5 bases). CDR1 ENHRY and CDR2 SYGVKD come from the germline V gene. The CDR3 length is 17 residues. Trimming shortened V by 6 bases and J by 0 bases, and 18 bases separated the two germline ends. CDR3 protein: CAISLPLQGDSGNTIYF. In nucleotides, the CDR3 is TGTGCCATCAGCCTCCCTTTGCAGGGCGACTCTGGAAACACCATATATTTT.

The genes are TRBV6-4 and TRBJ2-5; D might be TRBD1 (5 bases). The germline CDR1 and CDR2 sequences are MRHNA and SNTAGT. V lost 4 bases and J lost 1, with 13 bases in between. This CDR3 region has 15 residues. The CDR3 is CASSAIQGAQETQYF. The DNA for the CDR3 is TGTGCCAGCAGTGCCATACAAGGGGCCCAAGAGACCCAGTACTTC.

The gene calls are TRBV30 and TRBJ2-5; 14 nucleotides agree with TRBD2. The tail of the sequence fits TRBJ2-7 better, so the J call may be wrong. CDR3 size: 14 residues. Germline CDR1 is GTSNPN and CDR2 is SVGIG (reference sequence). The CDR3 nucleotides read TGTGCCTGGAGGGGGGGACTAGCGGGGGTCGAGCAGTACTTC. It encodes CAWRGGLAGVEQYF.

V is TRBV10-2 and J is TRBJ2-3, with D possibly TRBD2 on 5 matching bases. With 3 bases removed from V and 5 bases from J, the gap between germline ends came to 15 bases. CDR3 length: 15 amino acids. Germline CDR1 reads WSHSY; CDR2 reads SAAADI. The CDR3 DNA reads as TGCGCCAGCAGTGAATCCAGGCCTGGAGGAGATACGCAGTATTTT. Its translation is CASSESRPGGDTQYF.

The rearrangement uses TRBV30 and TRBJ1-1, with a weak D call TRBD1 (6 bases). Germline loops: CDR1 GTSNPN, CDR2 SVGIG (reference sequence). Deletions cut 7 bases from V and 0 bases from J, with 12 bases between. The CDR3 loop spans 13 amino acids. CDR3 in amino acids: CASDRQMNTEAFF. Written as DNA, the CDR3 is TGTGCCTCTGACAGGCAAATGAACACTGAAGCTTTCTTT.